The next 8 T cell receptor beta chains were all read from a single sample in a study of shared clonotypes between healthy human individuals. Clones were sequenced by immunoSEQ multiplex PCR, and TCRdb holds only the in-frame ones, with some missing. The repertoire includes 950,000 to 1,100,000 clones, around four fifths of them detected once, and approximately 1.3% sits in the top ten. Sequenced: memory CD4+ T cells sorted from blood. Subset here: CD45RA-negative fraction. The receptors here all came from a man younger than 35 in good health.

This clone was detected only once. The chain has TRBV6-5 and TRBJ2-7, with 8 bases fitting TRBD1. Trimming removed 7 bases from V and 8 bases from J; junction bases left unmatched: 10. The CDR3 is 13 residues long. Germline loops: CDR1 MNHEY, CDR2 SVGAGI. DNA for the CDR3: TGTGCCAGCACCCCTAGGACAGGGTTAAAGCAGTACTTC. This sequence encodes CASTPRTGLKQYF.

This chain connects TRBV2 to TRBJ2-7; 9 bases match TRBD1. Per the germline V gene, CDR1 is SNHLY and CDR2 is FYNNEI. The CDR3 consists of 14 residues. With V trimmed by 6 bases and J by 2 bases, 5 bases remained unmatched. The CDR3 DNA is TGTGCCAGCAGAGCCGGGACAGGGACCTACGAGCAGTACTTC. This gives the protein CASRAGTGTYEQYF.

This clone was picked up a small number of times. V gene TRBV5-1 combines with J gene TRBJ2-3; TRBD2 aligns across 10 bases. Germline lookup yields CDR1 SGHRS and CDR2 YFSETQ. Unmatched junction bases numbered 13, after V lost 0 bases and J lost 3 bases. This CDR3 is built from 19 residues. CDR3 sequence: CASSLARAAGGSITDTQYF. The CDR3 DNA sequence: TGCGCCAGCAGCTTGGCCCGTGCAGCGGGGGGGTCGATAACAGATACGCAGTATTTT.

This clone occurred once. CDR3 bases: TGCGCCAGCCGGCCTTCAGGGATCCACGAGCAGTACTTC. It translates to CASRPSGIHEQYF. The chain employs TRBV5-1 and TRBJ2-7, with D perhaps TRBD1 (5 bases). Germline CDR1 SGHRS, CDR2 YFSETQ. The CDR3 has 13 amino acids. The V and J ends lost 7 bases and 5 bases respectively, with 16 bases between them. Based on the CDR3 plus reference TRBV5-1 and TRBJ2-7, the full variable domain is KAGVTQTPRYLIKTRGQQVTLSCSPISGHRSVSWYQQTPGQGLQFLFEYFSETQRNKGNFPGRFSGRQFSNSRSEMNVSTLELGDSALYLCASRPSGIHEQYFGPGTRLTVT.

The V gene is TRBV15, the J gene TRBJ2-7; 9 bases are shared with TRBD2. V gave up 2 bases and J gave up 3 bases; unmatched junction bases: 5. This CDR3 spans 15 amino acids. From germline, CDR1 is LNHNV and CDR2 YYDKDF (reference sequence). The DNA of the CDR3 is TGTGCCACCAGCAGAACGTTAGCGGGAGACTACGAGCAGTACTTC. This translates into CATSRTLAGDYEQYF.

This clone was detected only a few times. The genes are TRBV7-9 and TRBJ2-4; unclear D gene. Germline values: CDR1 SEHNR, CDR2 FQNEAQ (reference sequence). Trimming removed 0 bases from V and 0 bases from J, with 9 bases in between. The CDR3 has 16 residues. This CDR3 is CASSLAGKGAKNIQYF. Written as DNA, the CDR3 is TGTGCCAGCAGCTTAGCGGGCAAGGGAGCCAAAAACATTCAGTACTTC. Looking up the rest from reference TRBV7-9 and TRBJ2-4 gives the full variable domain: DTGVSQNPRHKITKRGQNVTFRCDPISEHNRLYWYRQTLGQGPEFLTYFQNEAQLEKSRLLSDRFSAERPKGSFSTLEIQRTEQGDSAMYLCASSLAGKGAKNIQYFGAGTRLSVL.

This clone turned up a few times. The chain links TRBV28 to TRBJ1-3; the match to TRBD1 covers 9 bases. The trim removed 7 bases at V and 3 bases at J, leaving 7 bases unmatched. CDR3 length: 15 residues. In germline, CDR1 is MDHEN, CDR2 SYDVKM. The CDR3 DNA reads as TGTGCCAGCACCGAACAGGGGGCCGGTGGAAACACCATATATTTT. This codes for CASTEQGAGGNTIYF. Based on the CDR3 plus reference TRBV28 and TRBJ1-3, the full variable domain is DVKVTQSSRYLVKRTGEKVFLECVQDMDHENMFWYRQDPGLGLRLIYFSYDVKMKEKGDIPEGYSVSREKKERFSLILESASTNQTSMYLCASTEQGAGGNTIYFGEGSWLTVV.

The CDR3 is CATSRGTGGTDTQYF. DNA for the CDR3: TGTGCCACCAGCAGAGGGACGGGTGGGACAGATACGCAGTATTTT. The chain has TRBV15 and TRBJ2-3; D is ambiguous. V was trimmed by 1 base and J by 3 bases, leaving 11 bases between them. The CDR3 contains 15 residues. Germline V gives CDR1 LNHNV, CDR2 YYDKDF (reference sequence).